Sequencing of this TCR beta chain was carried out in a study of Ad26.COV2.S vaccination and SARS-CoV-2 variants. This clone was counted once. This CDR3 is built from 14 residues. Per the germline V gene, CDR1 is MNHEY and CDR2 is SVGEGT. Trimming pared 0 bases from V and 3 bases from J, leaving 8 bases between. The method was immunoSEQ multiplex PCR; TCRdb's version includes in-frame clones alone and lacks a portion of them. The table lists around 450,000 clones, 88% of them singletons. Noted treatment: around 19 received Ad26.COV2.S at low or high dose, single or two shots; about 5 received placebo; per-sample allocation not given. Following the first vaccine or placebo injection, samples were taken on day 63. Vaccination employed an Ad26 vector expressing the Wuhan-strain SARS-CoV-2 spike.

The sample in question was peripheral blood, obtained in a trial of Ad26.COV2.S vaccine versus placebo. This chain uses TRBV6-2 or TRBV6-3 with TRBJ1-1; no reliable D call. This clonotype originated in a person aged 18-60 years who received the Ad26.COV2.S COVID-19 vaccine or a placebo. As DNA, the CDR3 is TGTGCCAGCAGTTACTCGGGAACGTACACTGAAGCTTTCTTT. Translated: CASSYSGTYTEAFF.